This is a list of T cell receptor beta chains from one sample in a study of blood T cells in healthy people across ages. TCRdb re-analysed the 5' RACE reads in MiXCR, keeping a single row per CDR3 protein. Among about 1.7 million distinct CDR3 sequences, 28% were seen once, and the ten largest hold roughly 8%. Material for sequencing was blood. Receptors originate from a woman under 40 in good health. The CDR3 runs from the conserved cysteine through the conserved F or W. D genes are given only for firm matches. Clone size is not always given. Where it is, it says once, few, many or a class for expanded clones.

d_gene: NA
v_gene: TRBV20-1
j_gene: TRBJ2-3
abundance: NA
CDR3aa: CSARERGSSTDTQYF
CDR3nt: TGCAGTGCTAGAGAGAGGGGTTCTAGCACAGATACGCAGTATTTT

d_gene: TRBD1
v_gene: TRBV4-1
j_gene: TRBJ1-6
abundance: many
CDR3aa: CASSHTGAQTALHF
CDR3nt: TGCGCCAGCAGCCACACAGGGGCCCAAACCGCCCTCCACTTT

d_gene: NA
v_gene: TRBV29-1
j_gene: TRBJ2-3
abundance: NA
CDR3aa: CSGELGGDTQYF
CDR3nt: TGCAGCGGGGAGCTGGGGGGAGATACGCAGTATTTT

d_gene: NA
v_gene: TRBV6-2/TRBV6-3
j_gene: TRBJ2-7
abundance: once
CDR3aa: CASSYSIGTSPYEQYF
CDR3nt: TGTGCCAGCAGTTACTCGATCGGTACCTCCCCCTACGAGCAGTACTTC

d_gene: NA
v_gene: TRBV6-6
j_gene: TRBJ2-7
abundance: NA
CDR3aa: CASGTSRRNEQYF
CDR3nt: TGTGCCAGCGGCACTAGCCGCCGTAATGAGCAGTACTTC

d_gene: TRBD1
v_gene: TRBV29-1
j_gene: TRBJ2-1
abundance: few
CDR3aa: CSVEGGGALNEQFF
CDR3nt: TGCAGCGTTGAAGGAGGGGGCGCACTGAATGAGCAGTTCTTC

d_gene: NA
v_gene: TRBV20-1
j_gene: TRBJ2-5
abundance: NA
CDR3aa: CSAPPVARETQYF
CDR3nt: TGCAGTGCCCCCCCCGTTGCGAGAGAGACCCAGTACTTC

d_gene: NA
v_gene: TRBV20-1
j_gene: TRBJ2-1
abundance: NA
CDR3aa: CSARDLGNSYNEQFF
CDR3nt: TGCAGTGCTAGAGATTTGGGTAACTCCTACAATGAGCAGTTCTTC

d_gene: TRBD1
v_gene: TRBV7-8
j_gene: TRBJ2-1
abundance: few
CDR3aa: CASSPGQGYDEQFF
CDR3nt: TGTGCCAGCAGCCCCGGACAGGGTTATGATGAGCAGTTCTTC

d_gene: NA
v_gene: TRBV11-2
j_gene: TRBJ2-1
abundance: many
CDR3aa: CASTTLGIEQFF
CDR3nt: TGTGCCAGCACCACGTTAGGGATCGAGCAGTTCTTC

d_gene: NA
v_gene: TRBV27
j_gene: TRBJ1-2
abundance: NA
CDR3aa: CASTSRAAGNYGYTF
CDR3nt: TGTGCCAGCACGAGTAGGGCCGCCGGAAACTATGGCTACACCTTC

d_gene: NA
v_gene: TRBV24-1
j_gene: TRBJ2-4
abundance: NA
CDR3aa: CATSVGVNEQYF
CDR3nt: TGTGCCACCAGCGTCGGGGTGAATGAGCAGTACTTC

d_gene: NA
v_gene: TRBV7-9
j_gene: TRBJ2-5
abundance: NA
CDR3aa: CASSRGGTPGGETQYF
CDR3nt: TGTGCCAGCAGCAGGGGCGGAACCCCCGGTGGAGAGACCCAGTACTTC

d_gene: TRBD2
v_gene: TRBV11-1
j_gene: TRBJ2-7
abundance: many
CDR3aa: CASSVAGLAGPSYEQYF
CDR3nt: TGTGCCAGCAGCGTCGCCGGATTAGCGGGTCCCTCCTACGAGCAGTACTTC

d_gene: NA
v_gene: TRBV20-1
j_gene: TRBJ1-2
abundance: few
CDR3aa: CSARQGSHGYTF
CDR3nt: TGCAGTGCTAGACAGGGATCTCATGGCTACACCTTC

d_gene: TRBD2
v_gene: TRBV18
j_gene: TRBJ2-7
abundance: NA
CDR3aa: CASSPPGSGTSSYEQYF
CDR3nt: TGTGCCAGCTCACCACCCGGCTCCGGGACTAGCTCCTACGAGCAGTACTTC

d_gene: TRBD2
v_gene: TRBV2
j_gene: TRBJ2-5
abundance: few
CDR3aa: CASSLGVAGGETQYF
CDR3nt: TGTGCCAGCAGCCTCGGGGTAGCGGGAGGGGAGACCCAGTACTTC

d_gene: TRBD2
v_gene: TRBV6-6
j_gene: TRBJ2-6
abundance: many
CDR3aa: CASAGGLSGANVLTF
CDR3nt: TGTGCCAGCGCGGGGGGCCTCTCTGGGGCCAACGTCCTGACTTTC

d_gene: NA
v_gene: TRBV12-3/TRBV12-4
j_gene: TRBJ1-2
abundance: NA
CDR3aa: CASNHPGADGHTF
CDR3nt: TGTGCCAGCAACCACCCTGGGGCGGATGGCCACACCTTC

d_gene: NA
v_gene: TRBV5-1
j_gene: TRBJ2-5
abundance: NA
CDR3aa: CASSLMGQIQETQYF
CDR3nt: TGCGCCAGCAGCTTGATGGGCCAAATCCAAGAGACCCAGTACTTC

d_gene: NA
v_gene: TRBV6-5
j_gene: TRBJ1-4
abundance: once
CDR3aa: CVSSYSARFNEKLFF
CDR3nt: TGTGTCAGCAGTTACTCGGCAAGGTTTAATGAAAAACTGTTTTTT

d_gene: NA
v_gene: TRBV4-3
j_gene: TRBJ1-4
abundance: NA
CDR3aa: CASSQDLVGRGEKLFF
CDR3nt: TGCGCCAGCAGCCAAGATCTCGTAGGGAGGGGTGAAAAACTGTTTTTT

d_gene: NA
v_gene: TRBV7-9
j_gene: TRBJ2-3
abundance: NA
CDR3aa: CASSLSSSRSDTQYF
CDR3nt: TGTGCCAGCAGCTTATCCTCCTCGCGGTCGGATACGCAGTATTTT

d_gene: NA
v_gene: TRBV20-1
j_gene: TRBJ2-2
abundance: NA
CDR3aa: CSAPDATGELFF
CDR3nt: TGCAGTGCTCCGGACGCAACCGGGGAGCTGTTTTTT

d_gene: TRBD1
v_gene: TRBV7-2
j_gene: TRBJ2-5
abundance: few
CDR3aa: CASGTTGGAETQYF
CDR3nt: TGTGCCAGCGGGACAACAGGGGGCGCCGAGACCCAGTACTTC

d_gene: NA
v_gene: TRBV6-5
j_gene: TRBJ1-2
abundance: few
CDR3aa: CASSGGRAGGYTF
CDR3nt: TGTGCCAGCTCGGGAGGCAGGGCGGGCGGCTACACCTTC

d_gene: NA
v_gene: TRBV7-2
j_gene: TRBJ2-3
abundance: NA
CDR3aa: CASNSRGSTDTQYF
CDR3nt: TGTGCCAGCAACTCCCGTGGCTCCACAGATACGCAGTATTTT

d_gene: NA
v_gene: TRBV6-5
j_gene: TRBJ1-1
abundance: NA
CDR3aa: CASSPPAPKTEAFF
CDR3nt: TGTGCCAGCAGTCCGCCGGCCCCGAAAACTGAAGCTTTCTTT

d_gene: TRBD1
v_gene: TRBV12-3/TRBV12-4
j_gene: TRBJ2-7
abundance: few
CDR3aa: CASTKRAGQGHEQYF
CDR3nt: TGTGCCAGCACCAAAAGGGCCGGACAGGGGCACGAGCAGTACTTC

d_gene: TRBD1
v_gene: TRBV20-1
j_gene: TRBJ1-2
abundance: few
CDR3aa: CSARDGRTGEGYTF
CDR3nt: TGCAGTGCTAGAGATGGTAGGACAGGGGAAGGCTACACCTTC

d_gene: NA
v_gene: TRBV7-2
j_gene: TRBJ2-7
abundance: NA
CDR3aa: CASSVGQEGRAQYF
CDR3nt: TGTGCCAGCAGCGTCGGACAGGAGGGCCGGGCCCAGTACTTC

d_gene: TRBD2
v_gene: TRBV10-3
j_gene: TRBJ2-5
abundance: NA
CDR3aa: CAISERLAGGPETQYF
CDR3nt: TGTGCCATCAGTGAAAGATTAGCGGGGGGGCCGGAGACCCAGTACTTC

d_gene: NA
v_gene: TRBV27
j_gene: TRBJ2-7
abundance: NA
CDR3aa: CASSLSPQAAAYEQYF
CDR3nt: TGTGCCAGCAGCTTATCGCCCCAAGCTGCCGCCTACGAGCAGTACTTC

d_gene: NA
v_gene: TRBV4-3
j_gene: TRBJ2-1
abundance: few
CDR3aa: CASSQGFSRGGYNEQFF
CDR3nt: TGCGCCAGCAGCCAAGGGTTTAGCAGGGGAGGGTACAATGAGCAGTTCTTC

d_gene: TRBD2
v_gene: TRBV7-6
j_gene: TRBJ2-1
abundance: few
CDR3aa: CASSLSPGLAGEQFF
CDR3nt: TGTGCCAGCAGCTTATCACCGGGACTAGCGGGAGAGCAGTTCTTC

d_gene: NA
v_gene: TRBV20-1
j_gene: TRBJ1-1
abundance: NA
CDR3aa: CSAYRPGTTEAFF
CDR3nt: TGCAGTGCCTACCGGCCGGGGACCACTGAAGCTTTCTTT

d_gene: NA
v_gene: TRBV5-1
j_gene: TRBJ1-4
abundance: few
CDR3aa: CASSLVPGSNEKLFF
CDR3nt: TGCGCCAGCAGCTTGGTTCCCGGTAGTAATGAAAAACTGTTTTTT

d_gene: NA
v_gene: TRBV28
j_gene: TRBJ1-4
abundance: NA
CDR3aa: CASSLEETNEKLFF
CDR3nt: TGTGCCAGCAGTTTAGAGGAGACTAATGAAAAACTGTTTTTT

d_gene: NA
v_gene: TRBV12-3/TRBV12-4
j_gene: TRBJ2-5
abundance: NA
CDR3aa: CASSSMAGKETQYF
CDR3nt: TGTGCCAGCAGTTCTATGGCGGGGAAAGAGACCCAGTACTTC

d_gene: NA
v_gene: TRBV4-3
j_gene: TRBJ2-7
abundance: many
CDR3aa: CASSHGVGEQYF
CDR3nt: TGCGCCAGCAGCCACGGTGTTGGTGAGCAGTACTTC